The 30 T cell receptor beta chains presented below share a single source sample, sequenced in a study of shared clonotypes between healthy human individuals. CD45RO-negative, CCR7-selected cells formed the naive CD8 fraction, which excluded terminally differentiated effector memory CD45RA+ cells. The table came from immunoSEQ multiplex PCR; TCRdb's copy has only in-frame clones and leaves some out. In the table there are some 2.1 million clones, over 85% of which are singletons. Sequenced: naive CD8+ T cells sorted from blood. The origin of the receptors is a man aged 18-30 years in good health.

The CDR3 nucleotides are TGCAGCGTTACCTTGGCCAGCACCGGGACCCAGTACTTC. Translating it yields CSVTLASTGTQYF. The chain combines TRBV29-1 with TRBJ2-5; D is undetermined. The CDR3 totals 13 residues. CDR1 is SQVTM, CDR2 ANQGSEA, per germline. The germline V and J ends were trimmed by 5 bases and 7 bases, with 17 bases remaining between them.

Written as DNA, the CDR3 is TGTGCCAGCAGCTTGGTTAATGAGCAGTTCTTC. Translation: CASSLVNEQFF. This chain connects TRBV28 to TRBJ2-1; D unclear. The length of the CDR3 is 11 residues. Germline lookup yields CDR1 MDHEN and CDR2 SYDVKM. V lost 6 bases and J lost 7, with 7 bases in between.

This chain's CDR3 is CASSPERGSYEQYF. CDR3 in DNA: TGTGCCAGCAGCCCCGAGCGGGGCTCCTACGAGCAGTACTTC. This rearrangement joins TRBV5-4 to TRBJ2-7; 7 nucleotides agree with TRBD2. The CDR3 is made up of 14 amino acids. V was clipped by 4 bases and J by 0 bases; unmatched bases: 4. Germline V gene data show CDR1 as SGHNT and CDR2 as YYREEE (reference sequence).

The gene calls are TRBV27 and TRBJ2-3, with D possibly TRBD1 on 5 matching bases. Germline CDR1 is MNHEY and CDR2 is SMNVEV (reference sequence). The CDR3 length is 16 residues. Trimming removed 5 bases from V and 6 bases from J, with 21 bases in between. In DNA form, the CDR3 reads TGTGCCAGCAGTCCCTCGGTAGGGGAAACCACGGATACGCAGTATTTT. It codes for CASSPSVGETTDTQYF.

The rearrangement uses TRBV5-6 and TRBJ2-7, with D uncertain. This CDR3 has 15 residues. V was clipped by 4 bases and J by 0 bases, with 14 bases between them. Germline values: CDR1 SGHDT, CDR2 YYEEEE. The DNA for the CDR3 is TGTGCCAGCAGCGTCCCCAGGTCGAGCTCCTACGAGCAGTACTTC. Translated, it gives CASSVPRSSSYEQYF. The whole variable domain, filled in from reference TRBV5-6 and TRBJ2-7, reads DAGVTQSPTHLIKTRGQQVTLRCSPKSGHDTVSWYQQALGQGPQFIFQYYEEEERQRGNFPDRFSGHQFPNYSSELNVNALLLGDSALYLCASSVPRSSSYEQYFGPGTRLTVT.

The V and J genes are TRBV4-2 and TRBJ1-2; D possibly corresponds to TRBD1 (5 bases). Germline assignment: CDR1 LGHNA and CDR2 YNFKEQ. The V end was cut by 0 bases, the J end by 0 bases, with 17 bases between. The CDR3 consists of 18 residues. The CDR3 here is CASSQDTPGPPANYGYTF. Written as DNA, the CDR3 is TGTGCCAGCAGCCAAGATACTCCGGGGCCACCTGCTAACTATGGCTACACCTTC.

This clone was detected only once. J is TRBJ2-2 and V is TRBV28, with D tentatively TRBD1 (6 bases). Germline V lookup: CDR1 MDHEN, CDR2 SYDVKM. V was shortened by 4 bases and J by 0 bases, with 21 bases between the two germline ends. This CDR3 is built from 19 residues. CDR3: CASSSRDIGLFANTGELFF. CDR3 DNA sequence: TGTGCCAGCAGTTCCCGGGACATTGGGCTATTCGCGAACACCGGGGAGCTGTTTTTT.

This clone was recorded once. The J gene is TRBJ2-7, the V gene TRBV25-1; D perhaps matches TRBD2 (6 bases). The CDR3 is made up of 18 amino acids. The germline V gene encodes CDR1 MGHDK and CDR2 SYGVNS. Trimming pared 1 base from V and 0 bases from J, leaving 19 bases between. The CDR3 DNA follows: TGTGCCAGCAGTGAATCTTATGGGACTGGGGGGATCTCCTACGAGCAGTACTTC. Its protein is CASSESYGTGGISYEQYF.

About this clone itself: An end of the junction does not agree with germline; a read error may underlie this. V usage is TRBV4-3 and J usage is TRBJ2-1, with 13 bases fitting TRBD2. The CDR3 covers 17 residues. Germline V CDR1 and CDR2: LGHNA, YSLEER. CDR3 region: CAGSGGTSGISYNEQFF. CDR3 coding DNA: TGCGCCGGCAGCGGTGGGACTAGCGGGATCTCCTACAATGAGCAGTTCTTC.

V usage is TRBV4-1 and J usage is TRBJ1-2, with 9 bases lining up with TRBD1. CDR3 length: 16 residues. CDR1 and CDR2 from the germline V gene are MGHRA and YSYEKL. Trimming at V came to 1 base and at J to 2 bases, leaving 5 bases not matched to a gene. CDR3 loop: CASSQVAGQGNYGYTF. CDR3 nucleotide sequence: TGCGCCAGCAGCCAAGTTGCGGGACAGGGAAACTATGGCTACACCTTC.

The rearrangement uses TRBV13 and TRBJ2-1, with D maybe TRBD2 (6 bases). Germline CDR1 PRHDT, CDR2 FYEKMQ (reference sequence). V was shortened by 5 bases and J by 10 bases, with 12 bases between the two germline ends. The CDR3 length is 12 residues. CDR3 sequence reads: CASSIRLEEQFF. CDR3 sequence (DNA): TGTGCCAGCAGCATAAGACTAGAAGAGCAGTTCTTC.

With regard to this clone: The same CDR3 arises from other DNA sequences in this sample as well. J is TRBJ2-7 and V is TRBV6-1; D not resolved. This CDR3 contains 13 residues. Deletions cut 5 bases from V and 0 bases from J, with 8 bases between. CDR1 and CDR2 (germline): MNHNS, SASEGT. This CDR3 reads CASSPRSSYEQYF. The CDR3 nucleotides are TGTGCCAGCAGTCCACGGAGCTCCTACGAGCAGTACTTC.

Points on this clone: The identical CDR3 is also encoded by other nucleotide sequences in the sample. The chain combines TRBV7-9 with TRBJ1-2; D is undetermined. The CDR3 consists of 12 residues. The germline gives CDR1 SEHNR, CDR2 FQNEAQ (reference sequence). Between the trimmed V and J ends, which lost 3 bases and 0 bases, there was a span of 2 bases. CDR3 sequence (DNA): TGTGCCAGCAGCTTGGCTAACTATGGCTACACCTTC. As protein: CASSLANYGYTF. The full variable domain, rest sourced from reference TRBV7-9 and TRBJ1-2, is DTGVSQNPRHKITKRGQNVTFRCDPISEHNRLYWYRQTLGQGPEFLTYFQNEAQLEKSRLLSDRFSAERPKGSFSTLEIQRTEQGDSAMYLCASSLANYGYTFGSGTRLTVV.

The chain links TRBV2 to TRBJ2-7; a possible D gene is TRBD2 (5 bases). Germline assignment: CDR1 SNHLY and CDR2 FYNNEI. V lost 5 bases to trimming and J lost 2 bases, with 10 bases between them. The CDR3 loop spans 13 amino acids. The CDR3 reads CASSRDLAYEQYF. CDR3 bases: TGTGCCAGCAGTCGGGATCTAGCCTACGAGCAGTACTTC.

The chain couples TRBV9 to TRBJ1-6; D not certain. With 0 bases removed from V and 6 bases from J, the gap between germline ends came to 10 bases. Looked up from germline, CDR1 is SGDLS and CDR2 is YYNGEE. The CDR3 extends over 15 amino acids. The CDR3 is CASSVEEGSNSPLHF. The CDR3 DNA follows: TGTGCCAGCAGCGTAGAGGAAGGGTCTAATTCACCCCTCCACTTT.

V gene TRBV13 combines with J gene TRBJ2-5; no clear D. Germline V CDR1 and CDR2: PRHDT, FYEKMQ (reference sequence). This CDR3 contains 14 residues. Trimming pared 5 bases from V and 5 bases from J, leaving 15 bases between. The CDR3 protein is CASSKGNIRETQYF. In nucleotides, the CDR3 is TGTGCCAGCAGCAAAGGTAACATACGGGAGACCCAGTACTTC.

The gene calls are TRBV27 and TRBJ2-7; the D gene is possibly TRBD2 (5 bases). CDR3 length: 14 amino acids. The V and J ends lost 6 bases and 0 bases respectively, with 12 bases between them. CDR1 is MNHEY and CDR2 is SMNVEV in the germline V gene (reference sequence). The CDR3 is CASSPTSGSYEQYF. DNA of the CDR3: TGTGCCAGCAGCCCGACGAGCGGCTCCTACGAGCAGTACTTC.

The chain couples TRBV13 to TRBJ2-3, with D unresolved. Germline assignment: CDR1 PRHDT and CDR2 FYEKMQ (reference sequence). The length of the CDR3 is 14 residues. Trimming took 1 base from V and 0 from J, leaving 5 bases between them. CDR3 sequence: CASSLEPSTDTQYF. As DNA, the CDR3 is TGTGCCAGCAGCTTAGAACCGAGCACAGATACGCAGTATTTT. The full variable domain, in which reference TRBV13 and TRBJ2-3 provide the parts outside the CDR3, is AAGVIQSPRHLIKEKRETATLKCYPIPRHDTVYWYQQGPGQDPQFLISFYEKMQSDKGSIPDRFSAQQFSDYHSELNMSSLELGDSALYFCASSLEPSTDTQYFGPGTRLTVL.

The V and J genes are TRBV19 and TRBJ2-1, with a tentative D call TRBD2 (5 bases). Germline assignment: CDR1 LNHDA and CDR2 SQIVND (reference sequence). CDR3 length equals 12 residues. V dropped 8 bases and J dropped 10 bases, with 15 bases sitting between them. CDR3 sequence reads: CASESSGREQFF. CDR3 in DNA: TGTGCCAGTGAAAGCAGCGGAAGGGAGCAGTTCTTC.

The chain carries TRBV9 and TRBJ2-7; D may be TRBD1 (6 bases). The CDR3 totals 18 residues. Trimming left V 1 base short and J 4 bases short, with 24 bases between. Germline assignment: CDR1 SGDLS and CDR2 YYNGEE. The CDR3 loop reads CASSVRRGGGPQGYEQYF. The CDR3 bases are TGTGCCAGCAGCGTAAGGCGTGGGGGCGGCCCTCAAGGGTACGAGCAGTACTTC.

About this clone itself: An end of the junction differs from the germline gene, which may be a read error. The rearrangement joins TRBV7-9 to TRBJ2-7; TRBD1 matches 7 bases. The CDR3 spans 12 residues. Germline V CDR1 and CDR2: SEHNR, FQNEAQ (reference sequence). CDR3 bases: TGTGCCAGCAGCTTAGGCCGGGACAGCTCGGCCTTC. It codes for CASSLGRDSSAF.

The J gene is TRBJ1-6, the V gene TRBV4-1; D gene ambiguous. The germline gives CDR1 MGHRA, CDR2 YSYEKL. Trimming left V 1 base short and J 9 bases short, with 10 bases between. The CDR3 totals 14 residues. This CDR3 is CASSQAGMVSPLHF. The CDR3 DNA follows: TGCGCCAGCAGCCAAGCCGGGATGGTTTCACCCCTCCACTTT.

This sequence joins TRBV29-1 and TRBJ2-1; 8 bases agree with TRBD2. Germline values: CDR1 SQVTM, CDR2 ANQGSEA. The trim removed 0 bases at V and 4 bases at J, leaving 14 bases unmatched. CDR3 length: 18 residues. The chain's CDR3 is CSVEDPLRAGEYYNEQFF. In nucleotides, the CDR3 is TGCAGCGTTGAAGATCCCCTACGAGCGGGAGAGTATTACAATGAGCAGTTCTTC.

This sequence joins TRBV29-1 and TRBJ1-4, with unresolved D. Germline lookup yields CDR1 SQVTM and CDR2 ANQGSEA. Trimming shortened V by 4 bases and J by 13 bases, and 7 bases separated the two germline ends. The CDR3 extends over 9 amino acids. Written as DNA, the CDR3 is TGCAGCGTTGGTTTTCCACTGTTTTTT. Protein product: CSVGFPLFF.

The sample holds one count of this clone. The rearrangement links TRBV27 to TRBJ2-2; no clear D. CDR1 MNHEY and CDR2 SMNVEV come from the germline V gene (reference sequence). The CDR3 loop spans 14 amino acids. V was trimmed by 3 bases and J by 1 base, leaving 6 bases between them. This CDR3 is CASSFSENTGELFF. The DNA for the CDR3 is TGTGCCAGCAGTTTTTCAGAGAACACCGGGGAGCTGTTTTTT.

The chain is built from TRBV6-5 and TRBJ2-1, with D perhaps TRBD2 (7 bases). V lost 6 bases to trimming and J lost 7 bases, with 13 bases between them. CDR1 and CDR2 from the germline V gene are MNHEY and SVGAGI. This CDR3 has 13 amino acids. CDR3 sequence reads: CASSLGGRNEQFF. CDR3 nucleotide sequence: TGTGCCAGCAGCCTCGGGGGGCGGAATGAGCAGTTCTTC.

V and J are TRBV28 and TRBJ2-7; D possibly matches TRBD1 or TRBD2 (5 bases each). Germline CDR1 reads MDHEN; CDR2 reads SYDVKM. Trimming left V 6 bases short and J 4 bases short, with 16 bases between. This CDR3 has 14 residues. The CDR3 nucleotides are TGTGCCAGCAGCCCATGGGGGACGGGATACGAGCAGTACTTC. Translation gives CASSPWGTGYEQYF.

This sequence joins TRBV5-1 and TRBJ2-3; 8 nucleotides match TRBD2. The CDR3 contains 13 residues. V lost 7 bases and J lost 1; bases outside the gene matches: 2. The germline gives CDR1 SGHRS, CDR2 YFSETQ. The CDR3 loop is CASGAGGTDTQYF. CDR3 nucleotides: TGCGCCAGCGGAGCGGGGGGCACAGATACGCAGTATTTT.

This chain's CDR3 is CAWRDRASEAFF. DNA for the CDR3: TGTGCCTGGAGAGACAGGGCTTCTGAAGCTTTCTTT. The V call is TRBV30, the J call TRBJ1-1; 7 nucleotides agree with TRBD1. Germline V gives CDR1 GTSNPN, CDR2 SVGIG (reference sequence). V lost 3 bases, J lost 6 bases, and 4 bases stayed unmatched. The CDR3 has 12 residues.

This sequence joins TRBV7-2 and TRBJ2-7; D unresolved. Trimming removed 2 bases from V and 3 bases from J, with 5 bases in between. The germline V gene encodes CDR1 SGHTA and CDR2 FQGNSA. The CDR3 contains 12 residues. The CDR3 region has the DNA TGTGCCAGCAGCTTACTCCACTACGAGCAGTACTTC. Translated: CASSLLHYEQYF.